This entry features one T cell receptor beta chain sequence. Germline CDR1 is SGHAT and CDR2 is FQNNGV. CDR3 length: 13 residues. V was trimmed by 0 bases and J by 6 bases, leaving 8 bases between them. This entry is derived from a study of blood T cell repertoires in COVID-19. Study-wide context: Whether acute or convalescent, the COVID-19 samples came from the United States, Italy and Spain. T cells, B-cell-depleted T cells, or PBMCs supplied cDNA or gDNA.

The method was immunoSEQ multiplex PCR; TCRdb's version includes in-frame clones alone and lacks a portion of them. The table lists around 60,000 clones, roughly 83% of them singletons. This sequence joins TRBV11-2 and TRBJ1-2; D is unresolved. The specimen sequenced was peripheral blood. The source is a man aged 55 to 70 with COVID-19, enrolled during active disease. The CDR3 bases are TGTGCCAGCAGCTTAGAAGGCAGCGATGGCTACACCTTC. Amino acids: CASSLEGSDGYTF.